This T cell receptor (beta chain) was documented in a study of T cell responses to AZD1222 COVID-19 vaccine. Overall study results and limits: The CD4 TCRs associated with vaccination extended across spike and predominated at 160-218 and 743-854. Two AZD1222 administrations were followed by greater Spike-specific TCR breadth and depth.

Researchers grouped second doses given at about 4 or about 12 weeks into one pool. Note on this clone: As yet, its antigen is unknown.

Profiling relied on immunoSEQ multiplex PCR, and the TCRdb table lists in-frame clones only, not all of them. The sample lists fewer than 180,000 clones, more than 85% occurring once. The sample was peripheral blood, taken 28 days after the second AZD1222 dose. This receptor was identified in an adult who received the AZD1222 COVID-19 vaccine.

Here the CDR3 reads CSVELSSGSLYNEQFF. The CDR3 bases are TGCAGCGTTGAATTGTCTAGCGGGAGCCTCTACAATGAGCAGTTCTTC. The rearrangement joins TRBV29-1 to TRBJ2-1, with TRBD2 matching 10 bases. With V trimmed by 2 bases and J by 3 bases, 7 bases remained unmatched. This CDR3 comprises 16 residues. The germline gives CDR1 SQVTM, CDR2 ANQGSEA.